The 32 T cell receptor beta chains below all came from one sample that was sequenced in a study of T cells in Graves' hyperthyroidism and ophthalmopathy. RNA transcripts gave rise to amplified TCR beta CDR3 regions. Researchers ran a first-round RT-PCR on the TCR CDR3 using the HTBI primer set. One entry per CDR3 protein results from TCRdb running MiXCR on the multiplex PCR reads. The sample lists under 550,000 distinct CDR3 sequences, around 15% occurring once. Specimen: blood. The receptors here all came from a woman younger than 30 with Graves' hyperthyroidism.

In this sample, this clonotype turned up a few times. This chain links TRBV7-3 with TRBJ2-1, with unresolved D. The germline V gene encodes CDR1 SGHTA and CDR2 FQGTGA. This CDR3 contains 15 residues. The V end lost 2 bases, the J end lost 0 bases, and 8 bases lay between the germline ends. The CDR3 bases are TGTGCCAGCAGCTTATGGGCAGACTCCTACAATGAGCAGTTCTTC. This translates into CASSLWADSYNEQFF.

This clonotype was counted ten times or more. The chain recombines TRBV12-3 or TRBV12-4 with TRBJ2-1; perhaps TRBD2 as D (5 bases). Trimming removed 4 bases at V and 3 bases at J, with 13 bases between. The CDR3 runs 15 residues. CDR3: CASSSREFSYNEQFF. CDR3 sequence (DNA): TGTGCCAGCAGTTCGAGGGAGTTCAGCTACAATGAGCAGTTCTTC.

In its sample, this clonotype was seen many times. This chain links TRBV3-1 with TRBJ2-2, with 8 positions matching TRBD2. Per the germline V gene, CDR1 is LGHDT and CDR2 is YNNKEL (reference sequence). With 1 base clipped from V and 5 bases from J, the junction kept 9 bases outside the gene matches. The CDR3 loop spans 17 amino acids. CDR3 region: CASSQGGLVTGTGELFF. In DNA form, the CDR3 reads TGTGCCAGCAGCCAAGGGGGACTAGTGACGGGAACCGGGGAGCTGTTTTTT.

This rearrangement joins TRBV20-1 to TRBJ2-4, with D perhaps given as TRBD1 or TRBD2 (5 bases each). Per the germline V gene, CDR1 is DFQATT and CDR2 is SNEGSKA (reference sequence). V was trimmed by 4 bases and J by 8 bases, leaving 21 bases between them. The CDR3 loop spans 15 amino acids. CDR3 sequence: CSANQPGQGRDIQYF. The CDR3 DNA reads as TGCAGTGCTAACCAACCGGGGCAGGGAAGGGACATTCAGTACTTC.

This clonotype was picked up many times. The V and J genes are TRBV12-3 or TRBV12-4 and TRBJ1-2; 8 bases are shared with TRBD1. The CDR3 loop spans 15 amino acids. Trimming removed 6 bases from V and 5 bases from J; junction bases left unmatched: 11. The CDR3 coding sequence is TGTGCCAGCAGCTTAAGGCAGGGGGCAGTTTATGGCTACACCTTC. It translates to CASSLRQGAVYGYTF.

The chain combines TRBV2 with TRBJ2-7, with a weak D call TRBD2 (6 bases). The germline gives CDR1 SNHLY, CDR2 FYNNEI. This CDR3 is 13 amino acids long. V gave up 4 bases and J gave up 0 bases, with 7 bases separating them. For the CDR3, the DNA is TGTGCCAGCAGTGGCGGGAACTCCTACGAGCAGTACTTC. Translated, it gives CASSGGNSYEQYF.

There are a few counts of this clonotype. The chain links TRBV6-4 to TRBJ1-2; D not resolved. There are 14 residues in the CDR3. V gave up 2 bases and J gave up 6 bases, with 13 bases separating them. CDR1 and CDR2 (germline): MRHNA, SNTAGT. Written as DNA, the CDR3 is TGTGCCAGCAGTGACGGTCAGGCCGCTGATGGCTACACCTTC. It encodes CASSDGQAADGYTF.

About this clonotype itself: This could be a read error, since a much larger clone is one nucleotide away. The DNA for the CDR3 is TGTGCCAGCCCACCACAGACAGACCAGCCCCAGCATTTT. It encodes CASPPQTDQPQHF. The chain has TRBV18 and TRBJ1-5; tentatively, D is TRBD1 (5 bases). The germline CDR1 and CDR2 sequences are KGHSH and LQKENI. This CDR3 has 13 residues.

This clonotype was counted a few times. This chain connects TRBV5-1 to TRBJ2-1; 11 bases fit TRBD2. The CDR3 covers 16 residues. CDR1 is SGHRS and CDR2 is YFSETQ in the germline V gene. V was clipped by 7 bases and J by 4 bases; unmatched bases: 10. The CDR3 here is CASCSGRDLEYNEQFF. The CDR3 DNA sequence: TGCGCCAGCTGTAGCGGGAGGGATTTGGAGTACAATGAGCAGTTCTTC.

This clonotype appeared many times. The gene calls are TRBV12-3 or TRBV12-4 and TRBJ2-7, with TRBD2 matching 11 bases. The CDR3 sequence is 15 residues long. Trimming cost V 3 bases and J 2 bases; bases outside gene matches: 3. The DNA for the CDR3 is TGTGCCAGCAGTTTGACTAGCGGGATCCCCTACGAGCAGTACTTC. Translating gives CASSLTSGIPYEQYF.

The rearrangement joins TRBV28 to TRBJ2-2, with D uncertain. Germline-derived CDR1 and CDR2 are MDHEN and SYDVKM. The CDR3 has 16 residues. Trimming shortened V by 6 bases and J by 2 bases, and 16 bases separated the two germline ends. The CDR3 is CASRPAKVGNTGELFF. The CDR3 bases are TGTGCCAGCAGACCGGCCAAGGTGGGAAACACCGGGGAGCTGTTTTTT.

This clonotype was seen just once. The chain uses TRBV7-9 and TRBJ2-7, with TRBD2 matching over 7 bases. The CDR3 length is 15 residues. Germline loops: CDR1 SEHNR, CDR2 FQNEAQ (reference sequence). J was trimmed by 4 bases and V by 5 bases; bases with no gene match: 11. CDR3: CASSDRGEREYEQYF. CDR3 bases: TGTGCCAGCAGCGACCGGGGGGAACGGGAGTACGAGCAGTACTTC. The full variable domain, its missing parts supplied by reference TRBV7-9 and TRBJ2-7, is DTGVSQNPRHKITKRGQNVTFRCDPISEHNRLYWYRQTLGQGPEFLTYFQNEAQLEKSRLLSDRFSAERPKGSFSTLEIQRTEQGDSAMYLCASSDRGEREYEQYFGPGTRLTVT.

This clonotype has at least ten counts. The rearrangement uses TRBV9 and TRBJ2-7; TRBD2 aligns across 12 bases. This CDR3 is 15 amino acids long. The V gene's germline CDR1 is SGDLS and CDR2 YYNGEE. V gave up 0 bases and J gave up 3 bases; unmatched junction bases: 1. The CDR3 sequence is CASSVGTSGNYEQYF. As DNA, the CDR3 is TGTGCCAGCAGCGTAGGGACTAGCGGGAACTACGAGCAGTACTTC.

Of note for this clonotype: A much larger clone differs by one base, so this may be a read error. Here the CDR3 DNA reads TGTGCCAGCAGCTTAGGTATCCGGAGACAGGTTGTATACGAGCAGTACTTC. This sequence encodes CASSLGIRRQVVYEQYF. The chain has TRBV11-2 and TRBJ2-7, with a tentative D call TRBD1 (6 bases). Per germline, CDR1 SGHAT and CDR2 FQNNGV. V was clipped by 1 base and J by 4 bases, with 20 bases between them. The CDR3 consists of 17 residues.

In its sample, this clonotype was seen a few times. The chain recombines TRBV6-1 with TRBJ1-1; D is possibly TRBD1 (5 bases). V lost 8 bases to trimming and J lost 4 bases, with 17 bases between them. The CDR3 is made up of 14 amino acids. Germline lookup yields CDR1 MNHNS and CDR2 SASEGT. The CDR3, as DNA: TGTGCCAGCCTAGAAGGGACCCTGGGCACTGAAGCTTTCTTT. Translated: CASLEGTLGTEAFF.

In this sample, this clonotype turned up many times. The V gene is TRBV7-8, the J gene TRBJ2-5, with D possibly TRBD1 on 6 matching bases. The CDR3 consists of 14 residues. V was pared by 3 bases and J by 4 bases, with 12 bases between. CDR1 is SGHVS, CDR2 FQNEAQ, per germline. DNA of the CDR3: TGTGCCAGCAGCTTCCTTACAGGGTTAGAGACCCAGTACTTC. It translates to CASSFLTGLETQYF.

This clonotype was counted ten times or more. The chain links TRBV6-2 or TRBV6-3 to TRBJ1-3; tentative D call: TRBD1 (6 bases). V lost 7 bases and J lost 4, with 11 bases in between. From germline, CDR1 is MNHEY and CDR2 SVGEGT. The CDR3 is made up of 13 amino acids. The DNA of the CDR3 is TGTGCCAGCACATCACAGGGAGGAAACACCATATATTTT. Its protein product is CASTSQGGNTIYF.

This clonotype was detected many times. V gene TRBV5-1 combines with J gene TRBJ2-7; 7 bases align to TRBD2. This CDR3 is 13 amino acids long. With 2 bases clipped from V and 4 bases from J, the junction kept 3 bases outside the gene matches. Germline CDR1 and CDR2: SGHRS and YFSETQ. The CDR3 bases are TGCGCCAGCAGCTTTCCTAGCGGATACGAGCAGTACTTC. It codes for CASSFPSGYEQYF.

CDR3 region: CASSASGASGYNEQFF. The CDR3 region has the DNA TGTGCCAGCAGTGCCTCGGGGGCTAGCGGGTACAATGAGCAGTTCTTC. V is TRBV6-4 and J is TRBJ2-1, with 8 bases fitting TRBD2. V shed 4 bases, J shed 4 bases, and the junction held 9 bases outside the gene matches. Germline V gene data show CDR1 as MRHNA and CDR2 as SNTAGT. The CDR3 is made up of 16 amino acids.

This chain joins TRBV7-2 and TRBJ1-5; 7 nucleotides align to TRBD1. The CDR3 is made up of 17 amino acids. CDR1 is SGHTA and CDR2 is FQGNSA in the germline V gene. Germline trimming cut 5 bases from V and 1 base from J; bases unmatched to any gene: 11. CDR3 coding DNA: TGTGCCAGCAGCACCACAAAAACAGGGGCGAGCAATCAGCCCCAGCATTTT. Amino acids: CASSTTKTGASNQPQHF.

At least ten counts were recorded for this clonotype. This chain links TRBV3-1 with TRBJ2-7, with 13 bases aligning to TRBD2. CDR1 is LGHDT and CDR2 is YNNKEL in the germline V gene (reference sequence). The CDR3 covers 20 residues. Unmatched junction bases numbered 12, after V lost 0 bases and J lost 1 base. This chain's CDR3 is CASSQDSRTSGRTLSYEQYF. CDR3 sequence (DNA): TGTGCCAGCAGCCAAGATAGCCGGACTAGCGGGAGAACGTTGTCCTACGAGCAGTACTTC.

This clonotype has at least ten counts. The rearrangement joins TRBV12-3 or TRBV12-4 to TRBJ1-4; D uncertain. CDR3 size: 16 residues. Trimming took 2 bases from V and 2 from J, leaving 12 bases between them. The CDR3 DNA follows: TGTGCCAGCAGTTTATTCGGGAAGCCCACTAATGAAAAACTGTTTTTT. Protein product: CASSLFGKPTNEKLFF.

This clonotype has a count of ten or more. The CDR3 DNA follows: TGCAGTGCCCCCGGGACAGGGGGTATCGAGACCCAGTACTTC. Protein product: CSAPGTGGIETQYF. The rearrangement joins TRBV20-1 to TRBJ2-5; 11 bases match TRBD1. The CDR3 is made up of 14 amino acids. J was trimmed by 5 bases and V by 6 bases; bases with no gene match: 8. Per the germline V gene, CDR1 is DFQATT and CDR2 is SNEGSKA (reference sequence).

The V and J genes are TRBV7-9 and TRBJ1-4; 7 bases map to TRBD1. Germline V gene lookup returns CDR1 SEHNR and CDR2 FQNEAQ (reference sequence). The length of the CDR3 is 15 residues. Losses at the gene ends were 3 bases for V and 8 bases for J; bases not matched to a gene: 9. This CDR3 is CASSLGRQGQEKLFF. In DNA, the CDR3 is TGTGCCAGCAGCTTGGGTCGACAGGGACAAGAAAAACTGTTTTTT.

In this sample, this clonotype turned up many times. This sequence joins TRBV7-9 and TRBJ2-7, with 7 bases identical to TRBD1. CDR1 SEHNR and CDR2 FQNEAQ come from the germline V gene (reference sequence). V was pared by 1 base and J by 3 bases, with 6 bases of the junction left unmatched. CDR3 size: 15 residues. In DNA form, the CDR3 reads TGTGCCAGCAGCTTAGACAGGGGCAAAGACTACGAGCAGTACTTC. Amino acids: CASSLDRGKDYEQYF.

This clonotype was seen ten or more times. CDR3 in amino acids: CASSEFIGGNTEAFF. The CDR3, as DNA: TGTGCCAGCAGTGAATTTATAGGCGGGAACACTGAAGCTTTCTTT. The V and J genes are TRBV2 and TRBJ1-1; D uncertain. Trimming left V 2 bases short and J 1 base short, with 11 bases between. The CDR3 covers 15 residues. The germline V gene has CDR1 SNHLY and CDR2 FYNNEI.

This clonotype has more than one count but fewer than ten. The chain joins TRBV19 to TRBJ2-1; perhaps TRBD2 as D (7 bases). Trimming removed 7 bases at V and 0 bases at J, with 13 bases between. The CDR3 is 15 residues long. Germline lookup yields CDR1 LNHDA and CDR2 SQIVND (reference sequence). CDR3 protein: CASNAGASSYNEQFF. The CDR3 bases are TGTGCCAGTAATGCGGGGGCGAGCTCCTACAATGAGCAGTTCTTC.

This clonotype was counted many times. The V and J genes are TRBV29-1 and TRBJ1-2, with TRBD1 as a possible D gene (5 bases). CDR1 and CDR2 from the germline V gene are SQVTM and ANQGSEA. The CDR3 contains 11 residues. V shed 7 bases and J shed 4 bases, with 10 bases lying between them. The CDR3 sequence: CSGKGAYGYTF. The CDR3 nucleotides are TGCAGCGGAAAAGGGGCCTATGGCTACACCTTC. The full variable domain, rest sourced from reference TRBV29-1 and TRBJ1-2, is SAVISQKPSRDICQRGTSLTIQCQVDSQVTMMFWYRQQPGQSLTLIATANQGSEATYESGFVIDKFPISRPNLTFSTLTVSNMSPEDSSIYLCSGKGAYGYTFGSGTRLTVV.

J is TRBJ2-1 and V is TRBV6-1; 10 bases agree with TRBD2. After removal of 7 bases from V and 8 bases from J, the junction contained 8 bases not matched to a gene. Per the germline V gene, CDR1 is MNHNS and CDR2 is SASEGT. The CDR3 is 14 amino acids. The CDR3: CASTLGLASDEQFF. In DNA, the CDR3 is TGTGCCAGCACTTTGGGACTAGCGTCCGATGAGCAGTTCTTC.

There are many counts of this clonotype. The chain recombines TRBV6-1 with TRBJ2-7; TRBD1 is a possible D gene (7 bases). Germline CDR1 reads MNHNS; CDR2 reads SASEGT. This CDR3 is built from 14 residues. Trimming left V 6 bases short and J 2 bases short, with 14 bases between. The CDR3 loop reads CASSGGTATYEQYF. The DNA for the CDR3 is TGTGCCAGCAGCGGCGGGACAGCTACCTACGAGCAGTACTTC.

This clonotype was observed at least ten times. The chain links TRBV3-1 to TRBJ2-7, with a tentative D call TRBD2 (6 bases). With 1 base removed from V and 0 bases from J, the gap between germline ends came to 16 bases. The CDR3 is 17 residues long. Per the germline V gene, CDR1 is LGHDT and CDR2 is YNNKEL (reference sequence). The CDR3 bases are TGTGCCAGCAGCCAAGGTCCGGGAGACCATATCTCCTACGAGCAGTACTTC. Translated, it gives CASSQGPGDHISYEQYF.

To note about this clonotype: This likely comes from a read error, as the CDR3 has no conserved phenylalanine or tryptophan at its end. The chain recombines TRBV5-1 with TRBJ1-5, with D possibly matching TRBD1 (5 bases). The length of the CDR3 is 15 residues. From germline, CDR1 is SGHRS and CDR2 YFSETQ. V was pared by 1 base and J by 4 bases, with 12 bases between. CDR3 bases: TGCGCCAGCAGCTTGCACTCGGGGGGAAATCAGCCCCAGCATCTT. Protein: CASSLHSGGNQPQHL.